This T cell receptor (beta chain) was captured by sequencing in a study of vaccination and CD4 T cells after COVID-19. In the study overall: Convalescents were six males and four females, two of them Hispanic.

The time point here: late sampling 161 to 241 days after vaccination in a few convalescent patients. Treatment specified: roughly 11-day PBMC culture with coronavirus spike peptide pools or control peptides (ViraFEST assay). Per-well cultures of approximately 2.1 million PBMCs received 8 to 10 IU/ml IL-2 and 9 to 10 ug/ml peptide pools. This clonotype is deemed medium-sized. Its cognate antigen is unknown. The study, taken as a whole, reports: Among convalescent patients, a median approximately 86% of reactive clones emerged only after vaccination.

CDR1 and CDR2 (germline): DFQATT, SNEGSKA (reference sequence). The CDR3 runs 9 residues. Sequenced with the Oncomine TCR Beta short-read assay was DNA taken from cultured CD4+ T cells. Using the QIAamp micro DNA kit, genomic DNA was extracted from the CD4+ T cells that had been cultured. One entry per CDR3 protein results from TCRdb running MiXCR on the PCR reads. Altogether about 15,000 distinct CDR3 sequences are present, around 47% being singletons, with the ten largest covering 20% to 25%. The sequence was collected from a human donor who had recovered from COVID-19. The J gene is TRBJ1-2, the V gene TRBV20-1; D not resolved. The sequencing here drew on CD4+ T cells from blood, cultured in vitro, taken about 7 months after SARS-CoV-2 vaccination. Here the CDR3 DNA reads TGCTGTCACCGGCGGGGCTACACCTTC. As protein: CCHRRGYTF.